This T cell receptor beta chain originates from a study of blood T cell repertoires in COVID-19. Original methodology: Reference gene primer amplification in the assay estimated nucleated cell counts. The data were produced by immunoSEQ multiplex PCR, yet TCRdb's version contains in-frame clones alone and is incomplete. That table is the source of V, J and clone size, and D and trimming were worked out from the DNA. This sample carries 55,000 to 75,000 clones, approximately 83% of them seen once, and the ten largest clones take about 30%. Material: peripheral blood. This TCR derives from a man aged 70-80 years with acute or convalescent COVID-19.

DNA for the CDR3: TGTGCCACCAGCAGAGATTCGAGGATGGATACGCAGTATTTT. Translating it yields CATSRDSRMDTQYF. The chain employs TRBV15 and TRBJ2-3; no reliable D call. With 0 bases removed from V and 6 bases from J, the gap between germline ends came to 10 bases. Germline CDR1 and CDR2: LNHNV and YYDKDF (reference sequence). The CDR3 covers 14 residues.